The subject of this entry is one TCR beta chain. The specificity of this receptor is unknown. No quality values exist for individual bases; no much larger clone is one base distant. The CDR3 sequence holds 15 residues, the cysteine and phenylalanine included. Only the CDR3 DNA stays, 45 bases, in frame from base 1. The germline V gene yields SGHRS for CDR1 and YFSETQ for CDR2. V and J are truncated by 1 base and 3 bases respectively, leaving an intervening sequence of 10 bases. This sample is part of a study of T cells after yellow fever vaccination (dated by TCRdb to about 2019). In terms of the full investigation: Libraries from fractions with low cell numbers were prepared with the SMART-Seq v4 Ultra Low Input RNA kit. Two healthy male donors, one aged 18 to 30 and one aged 30 to 40 years, made up the cohort. Blood was collected at multiple timepoints before and after primary and secondary immunization, and bulk PBMC replicates and cell subsets were isolated. To follow T-cell clones before and after primary and booster YFV17D yellow fever vaccination, bulk TCR alpha and beta repertoires were sequenced over time. Study-wide findings and limitations: FACS-sorted repertoires could contain abundant contaminating clonotypes from the bulk population, so computational filtering was required. A small fraction of clonotypes appeared in both the CD4 and CD8 compartments, likely as a result of convergent recombination. The secondary T-cell response was weaker than the primary response but faster, peaking on day 5 instead of day 15. Because the study included only a couple of donors, the extent to which the findings can be generalized is limited. Most clones expanded after primary vaccination (around 96% of CD4 and roughly 90% of CD8) were re-detected after the booster, suggesting that broad memory maintenance occurred.

TCR cDNA was synthesized by 5'RACE template switching, through which a universal primer site and unique molecular identifiers were introduced. cDNA synthesis was primed from both the TCR alpha and TCR beta constant segments. Library amplification used two PCR steps, and the second PCR step added sample barcodes and sequencing adapters. Libraries were sequenced on Illumina HiSeq 2500 (2x100 bp) or NovaSeq (2x150 bp). The authors' analysis ran thus. Demultiplexing of reads and collapsing into UMI consensus sequences were performed with MIGEC, and V(D)J alignment was carried out with MiXCR. Using edgeR on replicate PBMC samples, clonotypes were called vaccine-responding if FDR was below 0.01 and the log2 fold change was above 5 up to day 15. Each bulk clonotype received a CD4 or CD8 identity based on whether the sequenced CD4 or CD8 repertoire contained that clonotype at higher abundance. The public reads were quality trimmed at Q25 with fastp and then assembled into clones with MiXCR by TCRdb, keeping productive beta chains. Rows with a matching CDR3 protein are joined into one entry that keeps the most common DNA and genes. TCRdb, rather than the study authors, made the V and J calls. The sample contains hundreds of thousands of distinct CDR3 sequences, about a sixth of them found a single time. The top ten clones comprise around 16% of the sample.

Reading the label with the study, this specimen's treatment or condition is: live attenuated yellow fever vaccine strain. Two biological replicates of bulk PBMCs were collected at each blood-draw timepoint. A standard Ficoll-Paque protocol was used to isolate PBMCs from peripheral blood. TriZol was used to extract RNA from bulk PBMCs, from CD4 and CD8 fractions, and from dextramer-positive and dextramer-negative fractions. This receptor was taken from a man aged 18 to 30 who received the YFV17D yellow fever vaccine. The chain is assembled from TRBV5-1 and TRBJ2-2, with a weak D call of TRBD2 (7 bases match). The source was PBMCs, collected less than 6 days after the first yellow fever vaccination. CDR3 protein: CASSLSGGHTGELFF. The DNA reads as follows: TGCGCCAGCAGCTTGTCCGGGGGGCACACCGGGGAGCTGTTTTTT.